A selection of T cell receptor beta chains follows, all from one sample in a study of CXCR3-negative and CXCR3-positive naive CD8 T cells. TCRdb re-called the 5' RACE reads; one entry per CDR3 protein, DNA not given. The sample table sets out some 61,000 distinct CDR3 sequences. The sequencing input was naive CXCR3- CD8+ T cells from blood. These receptors came from a human donor in good health. Some clones in this sample may be carry-over from other donors' samples. Each CDR3 is given with its conserved first and last residue.

TRBJ2-3,TRBV7-7,CASSLVPPGLGVDTQYF
TRBJ1-1,TRBV7-6,CASSLLRGPEAFF
TRBJ2-2,TRBV29-1,CSVVETGGAGELFF
TRBJ1-1,TRBV10-1,CASSETPGAEAFF
TRBJ1-1,TRBV29-1,CSVDLRGPGEAFF
TRBJ1-1,TRBV7-3,CASSLTGSKGTEASF
TRBJ2-7,TRBV29-1,CSVDQGSAYEQYF
TRBJ2-7,TRBV28,CASSLRGLTHEQYF
TRBJ1-2,TRBV5-4,CATTEGYGYTF
TRBJ2-7,TRBV5-1,CASSLDPPWTGTTYEQYF
TRBJ1-2,TRBV29-1,CSVELGGVWGGYTF
TRBJ2-3,TRBV13,CASSSPLADPSTDTQYF
TRBJ2-3,TRBV2,CASSERDTQYF
TRBJ2-7,TRBV7-9,CASSLLGTGDYEQYF
TRBJ1-2,TRBV28,CASSRTGNNYGYTF
TRBJ2-3,TRBV7-8,CASSLDVSPGDTQYF
TRBJ2-5,TRBV12-3/TRBV12-4,CATSTSGVQETQYF
TRBJ1-1,TRBV7-6,CASSFQPEKGHMNTEAFF
TRBJ2-1,TRBV5-1,CASSPSGGAVYEQFF
TRBJ2-1,TRBV2,CASSGTPTGENEQFF
TRBJ2-1,TRBV2,CASRETPGQDNEQFF
TRBJ2-4,TRBV29-1,CSVEDLGAKNIQYF
TRBJ1-1,TRBV7-9,CASSLVRGGHAEAFF
TRBJ1-5,TRBV27,CASSSGGHQPQHF
TRBJ2-7,TRBV28,CASSPPNSYEQYF
TRBJ2-7,TRBV29-1,CSVSGTGISYEQYF
TRBJ2-4,TRBV10-3,CAISESRLDRPIAKNIQYF
TRBJ2-1,TRBV12-3/TRBV12-4,CASSRMGGARYNEQFF
TRBJ2-1,TRBV9,CASSVDVGNEQFF
TRBJ2-7,TRBV7-9,CASSLVSQSGTYEQYF
TRBJ2-2,TRBV5-1,CASSFDEGNTGELFF
TRBJ2-7,TRBV4-1,CASSQDPGLGYEQYF